This TCR beta chain was obtained from a study of cytomegalovirus exposure and HLA in healthy donors. Looking at the study overall: Inside one of the first data releases sat roughly 80 million unique TCRs taken from HLA-typed donors.

To note about this clone: The antigen is unknown.

Study observations and caveats: Later, TCR association rates were found to vary by HLA locus, highest for DRB1 and lowest for HLA-C. In a later analysis, donors in an Asian-associated ancestry cluster reportedly had fewer N-insertions in productive TCRs than the cohort mean. The HLA-A and HLA-B alleles of most subjects were reportedly predicted accurately from TCR beta sequences.

The PCR contained 60 Vbeta and 13 Jbeta primers. Using immunoSEQ multiplex PCR, the repertoire was profiled, and TCRdb retains in-frame clones only, with some absent. The table records about 140,000 clones, about three fifths of them present only once. Germline CDR1 is MDHEN and CDR2 is SYDVKM. CDR3 length equals 12 residues. The TCR comes from a male donor in good health and CMV-seronegative. The chain recombines TRBV28 with TRBJ2-7, with D perhaps matching TRBD1 (6 bases). Sequencing was done on a sample of PBMCs. This CDR3 reads CVTGTNGYEQYF. The CDR3 region has the DNA TGTGTTACCGGGACAAACGGCTACGAGCAGTACTTC.